Listed below are T cell receptor beta chains from one sample, sequenced in a study of PD-L1 blockade in urothelial cancer. Sequencing used immunoSEQ multiplex PCR; TCRdb keeps in-frame clones, though not all of them. Of under 40,000 clones in the sample, about 93% are singletons; the top ten hold more than 6.5%. The source was PBMCs, collected around atezolizumab (anti-PD-L1) treatment. These receptors all stem from an older man with urothelial cancer. Each CDR3 is given with its conserved first and last residue. Each record gives: clone size, D gene, V gene, J gene, CDR3 protein, CDR3 DNA. D genes are given only for firm matches. Where a row states a size, it is once, few, many or the class of an expanded clone; other rows omit it.

once	TRBD1	TRBV27	TRBJ2-7	CASSSGTERLYEQYF	TGTGCCAGCAGCTCCGGGACAGAGAGACTCTACGAGCAGTACTTC
NA	NA	TRBV20-1	TRBJ1-2	CSATRQNGYTF	TGCAGTGCCACCAGGCAGAATGGCTACACCTTC
NA	NA	TRBV2	TRBJ2-5	CASSWTQETQYF	TGTGCCAGCAGTTGGACACAAGAGACCCAGTACTTC
NA	TRBD2	TRBV10-2	TRBJ2-2	CASSHTGGVTGELFF	TGCGCCAGCAGTCACACGGGAGGGGTCACCGGGGAGCTGTTTTTT
NA	NA	TRBV15	TRBJ2-1	CATKVSRESNEQFF	TGTGCCACCAAGGTTTCCCGGGAAAGCAATGAGCAGTTCTTC
NA	TRBD1	TRBV27	TRBJ2-2	CASGGTGSAGELFF	TGTGCCAGCGGAGGGACAGGGAGCGCCGGGGAGCTGTTTTTT
NA	NA	TRBV6-1	TRBJ1-5	CASNLGGYQPQHF	TGTGCCAGCAACCTGGGGGGGTATCAGCCCCAGCATTTT
NA	NA	TRBV7-9	TRBJ1-1	CASGRQGSTEAFF	TGTGCCAGCGGCCGGCAGGGGAGCACTGAAGCTTTCTTT
NA	NA	TRBV11-2	TRBJ2-7	CASSFTGQPTYEQYF	TGTGCCAGCAGCTTTACCGGACAGCCGACCTACGAGCAGTACTTC
NA	TRBD2	TRBV6-6	TRBJ2-7	CASSQLAGPYEQYF	TGTGCCAGCAGTCAGCTAGCGGGGCCCTACGAGCAGTACTTC
NA	TRBD1	TRBV30	TRBJ2-7	CAWSRKGAWEQYF	TGTGCCTGGAGTCGGAAGGGGGCCTGGGAGCAGTACTTC
NA	TRBD1	TRBV9	TRBJ1-2	CASTSEQGRWDGYTF	TGTGCCAGCACTTCCGAACAGGGGCGGTGGGATGGCTACACCTTC
NA	NA	TRBV6-1	TRBJ1-1	CASSNRAGRTEAFF	TGTGCCAGCAGTAACAGGGCTGGTCGCACTGAAGCTTTCTTT
NA	NA	TRBV2	TRBJ2-1	CATYSYNEQFF	TGTGCCACCTACTCCTACAATGAGCAGTTCTTC
NA	NA	TRBV11-2	TRBJ1-2	CASSLGRGYTF	TGTGCCAGCAGCTTAGGCAGGGGCTACACCTTC
NA	TRBD2	TRBV2	TRBJ2-7	CAGTRESAGEQYF	TGTGCCGGGACGCGGGAGTCGGCCGGCGAGCAGTACTTC
NA	NA	TRBV21-1	TRBJ2-1	CASSKGLEHWELNEQFF	TGTGCCAGCAGCAAAGGACTAGAACATTGGGAATTGAATGAGCAGTTCTTC
NA	NA	TRBV21-1	TRBJ2-7	CASSKGRPPTGTEQYF	TGTGCCAGCAGCAAAGGCCGCCCTCCTACAGGGACCGAGCAGTACTTC
NA	TRBD1	TRBV27	TRBJ1-2	CASSSGDRSNYGYTF	TGTGCCAGCAGTTCTGGGGACAGGTCTAACTATGGCTACACCTTC
NA	TRBD2	TRBV28	TRBJ2-3	CASSPIAGADITDTQYF	TGTGCCAGCAGCCCCATAGCGGGAGCTGACATCACAGATACGCAGTATTTT